Listed here are 32 T cell receptor beta chains from one sample, sequenced in a study of identical twins. TCRdb recomputed calls from the 5' RACE reads with MiXCR, one row per CDR3 protein. This sample has 650,000 to 800,000 distinct CDR3 sequences, with 8% to 9% found just once. The sample also formed part of further work on yellow fever vaccine responses in identical twins.

The sample comprised PBMCs. All receptors come from a woman between 18 and 30 years old in good health.

In this sample, this clonotype turned up many times. V usage is TRBV11-3 and J usage is TRBJ2-1, with D perhaps TRBD2 (6 bases). The CDR3 spans 13 residues. Germline V gene sequence: CDR1 SGHNT, CDR2 YENEEA. V lost 4 bases to trimming and J lost 4 bases, with 8 bases between them. CDR3 region: CASSSSGYNEQFF. In DNA, the CDR3 is TGTGCCAGCAGCTCAAGCGGGTACAATGAGCAGTTCTTC.

This clonotype came up many times. V usage is TRBV10-3 and J usage is TRBJ2-3; TRBD2 might be the D (6 bases). This CDR3 has 16 residues. CDR1 is ENHRY, CDR2 SYGVKD, per germline. The V gene lost 4 bases and the J gene lost 4 bases, with 18 bases spanning the gap. The CDR3 here is CAISALTSSYPDTQYF. Written as DNA, the CDR3 is TGTGCCATCAGTGCCCTGACTAGTTCTTACCCAGATACGCAGTATTTT.

The V gene is TRBV5-1, the J gene TRBJ2-7; D ambiguous. The CDR3 length is 13 residues. Deletions cut 4 bases from V and 2 bases from J, with 10 bases between. Germline lookup yields CDR1 SGHRS and CDR2 YFSETQ. The CDR3 DNA reads as TGCGCCAGCAGCGGCAGAAACACCTACGAGCAGTACTTC. As protein: CASSGRNTYEQYF.

The table lists this clonotype with many counts. The chain couples TRBV7-9 to TRBJ2-7; weak D call: TRBD2 (6 bases). Trimming cost V 5 bases and J 4 bases, with 15 bases left between them. Germline values: CDR1 SEHNR, CDR2 FQNEAQ (reference sequence). CDR3 length: 14 amino acids. The CDR3 DNA reads TGTGCCAGCAGCCTACCGGGAGCCAGTTACGAGCAGTACTTC. This sequence encodes CASSLPGASYEQYF.

This clonotype was seen only a few times. The CDR3 DNA reads as TGCGCCAGCAGTCCAACTAAGACTGGACAGGACTCTGGGGCCAACGTCCTGACTTTC. It codes for CASSPTKTGQDSGANVLTF. V usage is TRBV23-1 and J usage is TRBJ2-6; 7 positions agree with TRBD1. TRBV23-1 is treated as an ORF (open reading frame) with a function not yet certain. CDR3 length: 19 amino acids. The J segment lost 0 bases and the V segment lost 4 bases, leaving 12 bases of the junction unmatched.

This chain links TRBV20-1 with TRBJ2-2, with D tentatively TRBD2 (5 bases). Germline V gene lookup returns CDR1 DFQATT and CDR2 SNEGSKA (reference sequence). Deletions cut 4 bases from V and 4 bases from J, with 10 bases between. This CDR3 region has 13 residues. In nucleotides, the CDR3 is TGCAGTGCTACCCGACGGGGCACCGGGGAGCTGTTTTTT. As protein: CSATRRGTGELFF.

There are many counts of this clonotype. The genes are TRBV7-6 and TRBJ1-4; 8 bases match TRBD1. There are 15 residues in the CDR3. Germline V CDR1 and CDR2: SGHVS, FNYEAQ. V gave up 5 bases and J gave up 2 bases; unmatched junction bases: 4. The CDR3: CASSLRQGTNEKLFF. CDR3 in DNA: TGTGCCAGCAGCCTCCGACAGGGGACTAATGAAAAACTGTTTTTT.

CDR3 loop: CASSTREGAVLNTGELFF. The CDR3 region has the DNA TGTGCCAGCAGCACCCGAGAGGGAGCCGTCCTGAACACCGGGGAGCTGTTTTTT. The V call is TRBV11-1, the J call TRBJ2-2, with D possibly being TRBD2 (5 bases). This CDR3 contains 18 residues. V gave up 5 bases and J gave up 1 base, with 20 bases separating them. The germline V gene encodes CDR1 SGHAT and CDR2 FQDESV (reference sequence).

This chain links TRBV11-2 with TRBJ1-5; tentative D call: TRBD1 (6 bases). V lost 0 bases and J lost 6, with 15 bases in between. Germline lookup yields CDR1 SGHAT and CDR2 FQNNGV. The CDR3 loop spans 16 amino acids. The CDR3 DNA sequence: TGTGCCAGCAGCTTAGATCAGGGGCAAGGTCCTCAGCCCCAGCATTTT. Translated, it gives CASSLDQGQGPQPQHF.

This clonotype was counted between two and nine times. J is TRBJ2-7 and V is TRBV28, with D unclear. There are 14 residues in the CDR3. CDR1 and CDR2 from the germline V gene are MDHEN and SYDVKM. Trimming left V 1 base short and J 2 bases short, with 9 bases between. The CDR3 is CASSLLERAYEQYF. The DNA for the CDR3 is TGTGCCAGCAGTTTATTAGAAAGGGCCTACGAGCAGTACTTC.

This clonotype occurred many times. The chain joins TRBV20-1 to TRBJ2-3, with 8 bases aligning to TRBD2. Losses at the gene ends were 3 bases for V and 0 bases for J; bases not matched to a gene: 2. Germline-derived CDR1 and CDR2 are DFQATT and SNEGSKA (reference sequence). The CDR3 is made up of 14 amino acids. CDR3 region: CSASPSGSTDTQYF. The CDR3 nucleotides read TGCAGTGCTAGCCCTAGCGGGAGCACAGATACGCAGTATTTT.

This clonotype was recorded only once. This chain uses TRBV29-1 with TRBJ2-7; D possibly corresponds to TRBD2 (6 bases). The CDR3 has 12 residues. Trimming stripped 0 bases from V and 6 bases from J, with 9 bases between. Germline V lookup: CDR1 SQVTM, CDR2 ANQGSEA. Here the CDR3 DNA reads TGCAGCGTTGAAGAGCGGAGGGGCGAGCAGTACTTC. Its translation is CSVEERRGEQYF.

This clonotype showed up many times. The chain is built from TRBV20-1 and TRBJ1-5; 7 bases map to TRBD1. The CDR3 is 14 residues long. The germline gives CDR1 DFQATT, CDR2 SNEGSKA (reference sequence). With 6 bases clipped from V and 4 bases from J, the junction kept 9 bases outside the gene matches. CDR3 coding DNA: TGCAGTGCCGCTTCCGGACAGGCAAATCAGCCCCAGCATTTT. This gives the protein CSAASGQANQPQHF.

The V gene is TRBV15, the J gene TRBJ2-2; the match to TRBD2 covers 9 bases. Per germline, CDR1 LNHNV and CDR2 YYDKDF (reference sequence). This CDR3 spans 13 amino acids. Trimming removed 8 bases from V and 9 bases from J; junction bases left unmatched: 7. CDR3 residues: CATGTSPARELFF. CDR3 nucleotides: TGTGCCACCGGGACTAGCCCAGCCCGGGAGCTGTTTTTT.

As DNA, the CDR3 is TGTGCCAGCAGCTACCCTCGGGACCCGCCAAACTACGAGCAGTACTTC. It codes for CASSYPRDPPNYEQYF. This sequence joins TRBV5-5 and TRBJ2-7; D is perhaps TRBD1 or TRBD2 (5 bases each). V was trimmed by 3 bases and J by 3 bases, leaving 19 bases between them. This CDR3 is 16 amino acids long. Germline loops: CDR1 SGHKS, CDR2 YYEKEE (reference sequence).

The J gene is TRBJ1-5, the V gene TRBV29-1; 9 bases are a match to TRBD1. This CDR3 has 14 amino acids. Trimming cost V 5 bases and J 7 bases; bases outside gene matches: 9. Per the germline V gene, CDR1 is SQVTM and CDR2 is ANQGSEA. CDR3 DNA: TGCAGCGTTTCATCGGGACAGGGAAACCAGCCCCAGCATTTT. Translated: CSVSSGQGNQPQHF.

This clonotype turned up a few times. The V call is TRBV3-1, the J call TRBJ2-1, with 10 bases aligning to TRBD1. V trimming: 8 bases; J trimming: 8 bases; junction bases outside the gene matches: 12. The CDR3 length is 15 residues. Germline loops: CDR1 LGHDT, CDR2 YNNKEL (reference sequence). CDR3 bases: TGTGCCAGCTGGGGGCCGGGGACAGGGGAACATGAGCAGTTCTTC. This translates into CASWGPGTGEHEQFF.

This clonotype was counted at least ten times. The chain links TRBV7-8 to TRBJ2-7; 8 nucleotides agree with TRBD1. Trimming took 7 bases from V and 3 from J; bases not matched to a gene: 5. The CDR3 loop spans 13 amino acids. CDR1 SGHVS and CDR2 FQNEAQ come from the germline V gene. The CDR3 region is CASTFRGHYEQYF. In DNA, the CDR3 is TGTGCCAGCACCTTCAGGGGGCACTACGAGCAGTACTTC.

This clonotype has a handful of counts. The rearrangement links TRBV7-2 to TRBJ2-7; 8 bases match TRBD2. J gave up 4 bases and V 5 bases, and 10 bases lay outside the gene matches. Germline CDR1 is SGHTA and CDR2 is FQGNSA. The CDR3 loop spans 15 amino acids. DNA for the CDR3: TGTGCCAGCAGCCCAAGGACTAGCCAGATTTACGAGCAGTACTTC. Protein sequence: CASSPRTSQIYEQYF.

This clonotype was recorded many times. The chain employs TRBV5-1 and TRBJ2-1; the D gene is possibly TRBD2 (5 bases). V gave up 1 base and J gave up 2 bases, with 7 bases separating them. Germline V gene lookup returns CDR1 SGHRS and CDR2 YFSETQ. CDR3 length equals 14 residues. Written as DNA, the CDR3 is TGCGCCAGCAGCTTGAGCGGTGCCTACAATGAGCAGTTCTTC. Its translation: CASSLSGAYNEQFF.

This clonotype was counted ten times or more. This chain joins TRBV5-1 and TRBJ2-1; TRBD2 is a possible D gene (5 bases). V was clipped by 3 bases and J by 8 bases, with 27 bases between them. The CDR3 contains 18 residues. The V gene's germline CDR1 is SGHRS and CDR2 YFSETQ. This CDR3 reads CASSYRTPTGKIEYEQFF. Here the CDR3 DNA reads TGCGCCAGCAGCTACCGAACGCCAACGGGAAAGATTGAATATGAGCAGTTCTTC.

The rearrangement uses TRBV20-1 and TRBJ1-2; the match to TRBD1 covers 7 bases. CDR1 is DFQATT, CDR2 SNEGSKA, per germline (reference sequence). The CDR3 length is 13 residues. V dropped 6 bases and J dropped 3; count of bases not matched to a gene: 7. The CDR3 here is CSAPLDRDYGYTF. CDR3 coding DNA: TGCAGTGCCCCCCTAGACAGGGACTATGGCTACACCTTC.

The V and J genes are TRBV12-3 or TRBV12-4 and TRBJ2-7, with TRBD2 matching over 14 bases. The CDR3 is 15 residues long. V gave up 5 bases and J gave up 5 bases; unmatched junction bases: 5. The CDR3 reads CASSPGTSGSHEQYF. CDR3 DNA: TGTGCCAGCAGTCCAGGGACTAGCGGGAGCCACGAGCAGTACTTC.

This clonotype was picked up many times. The chain combines TRBV7-3 with TRBJ2-7; 14 bases fit TRBD2. The CDR3 consists of 14 residues. J was trimmed by 9 bases and V by 4 bases; bases with no gene match: 5. Per the germline V gene, CDR1 is SGHTA and CDR2 is FQGTGA. DNA of the CDR3: TGTGCCAGCAGCTCCGGACTAGCGGGGGGACCGCAGTACTTC. The encoded protein is CASSSGLAGGPQYF.

This clonotype was detected a few times. The chain links TRBV10-2 to TRBJ2-7; 10 bases agree with TRBD2. This CDR3 spans 15 amino acids. The germline V gene encodes CDR1 WSHSY and CDR2 SAAADI. V lost 6 bases and J lost 4; bases outside the gene matches: 9. In DNA, the CDR3 is TGCGCCAGCAGGGACCTTAGCGGGAGGAGGTACGAGCAGTACTTC. Translation: CASRDLSGRRYEQYF.

This clonotype was found many times. The chain has TRBV6-2 or TRBV6-3 and TRBJ1-1, with 11 bases lining up with TRBD1. Per germline, CDR1 MNHEY and CDR2 SVGEGT. The CDR3 has 14 residues. J lost 8 bases, V lost 2 bases, and 4 bases had no gene match. CDR3 sequence: CASSYAGTGGEAFF. DNA for the CDR3: TGTGCCAGCAGTTACGCCGGGACAGGGGGAGAAGCTTTCTTT.

This clonotype was recorded at least ten times. The chain combines TRBV20-1 with TRBJ2-1; 15 nucleotides match TRBD2. Germline V gene lookup returns CDR1 DFQATT and CDR2 SNEGSKA (reference sequence). The J segment lost 8 bases and the V segment lost 1 base, leaving 3 bases of the junction unmatched. There are 15 residues in the CDR3. CDR3 in DNA: TGCAGTGCTAGAGGGACTAGCGGGGGGGATCATGAGCAGTTCTTC. The encoded protein is CSARGTSGGDHEQFF.

This clonotype was found many times. The J gene is TRBJ2-5, the V gene TRBV5-1, with D tentatively TRBD2 (6 bases). V was trimmed by 0 bases and J by 2 bases, leaving 14 bases between them. Per the germline V gene, CDR1 is SGHRS and CDR2 is YFSETQ. This CDR3 comprises 16 residues. CDR3 sequence (DNA): TGCGCCAGCAGCTTGGAGGCTAGCGATTTTCAAGAGACCCAGTACTTC. Protein: CASSLEASDFQETQYF. The entire variable domain, with the rest obtained from reference TRBV5-1 and TRBJ2-5, is as follows: KAGVTQTPRYLIKTRGQQVTLSCSPISGHRSVSWYQQTPGQGLQFLFEYFSETQRNKGNFPGRFSGRQFSNSRSEMNVSTLELGDSALYLCASSLEASDFQETQYFGPGTRLLVL.

V and J are TRBV20-1 and TRBJ1-5; D gene ambiguous. The CDR3 is made up of 14 amino acids. The V end lost 3 bases, the J end lost 1 base, and 10 bases lay between the germline ends. Germline CDR1 DFQATT, CDR2 SNEGSKA (reference sequence). The CDR3 DNA reads as TGCAGTGCTAGCTTCGACAAAAGCAATCAGCCCCAGCATTTT. Amino acids: CSASFDKSNQPQHF.

The chain has TRBV11-2 and TRBJ2-7, with 10 positions matching TRBD1. Germline assignment: CDR1 SGHAT and CDR2 FQNNGV. The ends lost 4 bases at V and 3 bases at J; junction bases unmatched: 3. The CDR3 spans 14 residues. This CDR3 reads CASSSTGGDYEQYF. The CDR3 DNA follows: TGTGCCAGCAGCTCGACAGGGGGCGACTACGAGCAGTACTTC.

This clonotype was picked up a small number of times. V and J are TRBV3-1 and TRBJ2-7, with D tentatively TRBD1 (6 bases). V gave up 3 bases and J gave up 2 bases, with 17 bases separating them. The CDR3 length is 16 residues. Germline CDR1 reads LGHDT; CDR2 reads YNNKEL (reference sequence). CDR3 coding DNA: TGTGCCAGCAGCCAGGGGGCAGCCCCAAGGGCCTACGAGCAGTACTTC. This gives the protein CASSQGAAPRAYEQYF.

This rearrangement joins TRBV11-2 to TRBJ2-2; TRBD2 agrees at 8 bases. This CDR3 region has 15 residues. Germline V gene sequence: CDR1 SGHAT, CDR2 FQNNGV. Trimming cost V 5 bases and J 3 bases; bases outside gene matches: 5. This CDR3 is CASSPPSGYTGELFF. In DNA form, the CDR3 reads TGTGCCAGCAGCCCCCCTAGCGGGTACACCGGGGAGCTGTTTTTT.